Below, 26 T cell receptor beta chains from the same sample are listed, as sequenced in a study of T cells in women clearing cervical HPV infection (dated by TCRdb to between 2017 and 2018). Libraries were prepared through the immunoSEQ multiplex PCR assay. Imported from immuneACCESS, the table was reduced by TCRdb to in-frame sequences with V and J called. These copies leave out some clones; in studies compared against another copy, an unresolved V gene accounts for under half, and the cause of the remainder is not known. For this sample, the table gives about 41,000 clones. The top ten clonotypes cover 6% to 9% of the sample. Sequencing was carried out using blood buffy coat. The receptor source for this set is a woman aged 18 to 75 with a cervical HPV16 infection that either progressed to CIN3+ or cleared (not recorded which).

Notes on this clone: The read terminates 3 residues before the CDR3 end, so the remaining end is supplied by the germline J gene. The chain carries TRBV19 and TRBJ2-5; 8 bases map to TRBD1. Germline CDR1 and CDR2: LNHDA and SQIVND (reference sequence). The V segment lost 4 bases and the J segment 5 bases; nucleotides outside the gene matches: 6. The CDR3 contains 14 residues. The CDR3 DNA, read in part, is TGTGCCAGTAGTACCGGACAGGGCGAGGAGACC. This encodes CASSTGQGEET. The whole CDR3 sequence is CASSTGQGEETQYF.

To note about this clone: The CDR3 extends 3 residues past the end of the read, so its final part is completed from the germline J gene. J is TRBJ1-5 and V is TRBV19; D ambiguous. V shed 5 bases and J shed 7 bases, with 12 bases lying between them. Germline loops: CDR1 LNHDA, CDR2 SQIVND (reference sequence). This CDR3 is 13 amino acids long. The CDR3 bases that were read are TGTGCCAGTAGTTGGTCAGTCAGGCAGCCC. This translates into CASSWSVRQP. The complete CDR3 sequence is CASSWSVRQPQHF.

In regard to this clone: The read stops 3 residues short of the end of the CDR3; the missing end is completed from the germline J gene. The J gene is TRBJ1-5, the V gene TRBV2, with 7 bases fitting TRBD1. The CDR3 runs to 14 residues. Losses at the gene ends were 6 bases for V and 3 bases for J; bases not matched to a gene: 5. Germline V gene data show CDR1 as SNHLY and CDR2 as FYNNEI. The sequenced part of the CDR3 DNA is TGTGCCAGCAGCGCACAGGGGCTCAATCAGCCC. Its protein is CASSAQGLNQP. The CDR3, in full, reads CASSAQGLNQPQHF.

To note about this clone: The CDR3 end falls 3 residues outside the read, so it is completed with the germline J gene. The rearrangement joins TRBV19 to TRBJ2-2, with a tentative D call TRBD1 (5 bases). V lost 6 bases and J lost 4, with 15 bases in between. The CDR3 runs 15 residues. CDR1 is LNHDA and CDR2 is SQIVND in the germline V gene (reference sequence). Incomplete CDR3 DNA: TGTGCCAGTAGAGTTGGGCAGGGTATCACCGGGGAG. This codes for CASRVGQGITGE. The whole CDR3 is CASRVGQGITGELFF.

Note on this clone: Sequencing ends 3 residues short of the CDR3 end; the germline J gene provides the rest. The chain employs TRBV2 and TRBJ2-3; 8 nucleotides line up with TRBD1. J gave up 1 base and V 6 bases, and 3 bases lay outside the gene matches. Germline CDR1 is SNHLY and CDR2 is FYNNEI. The CDR3 is 14 residues long. The CDR3 bases that were read are TGTGCCAGCAGGGGACAGGCGGGCACAGATACG. Its translation: CASRGQAGTDT. The complete CDR3 reads CASRGQAGTDTQYF.

On this clone itself: The missing CDR3 end, 3 residues past where the read stops, is filled in from the germline J gene. J is TRBJ2-7 and V is TRBV4-1; D is possibly TRBD1 (6 bases). CDR3 length equals 15 residues. Trimming left V 1 base short and J 0 bases short, with 10 bases between. Germline loops: CDR1 MGHRA, CDR2 YSYEKL. CDR3 DNA (partial): TGCGCCAGCAGCCAAGGGCAGGGGCCCTCCTACGAG. Its translation is CASSQGQGPSYE. In full, the CDR3 is CASSQGQGPSYEQYF.

About this clone: The read ends 3 residues shy of where the CDR3 ends; the end is completed using the germline J gene. The chain carries TRBV7-8 and TRBJ1-3; D remains unclear. This CDR3 has 16 residues. Germline V gene lookup returns CDR1 SGHVS and CDR2 FQNEAQ. Trimming left V 1 base short and J 0 bases short, with 10 bases between. CDR3 loop: CASSLGLAVSGNTIYF. CDR3 DNA (partial): TGTGCCAGCAGCTTAGGATTGGCGGTCTCTGGAAACACC.

CDR3 sequence reads: CASSESPPSEKLFF. Incomplete CDR3 DNA: TGTGCCAGCAGTGAATCTCCCCCTTCTGAAAAA. The chain carries TRBV2 and TRBJ1-4; D remains unclear. The read comes to an end 3 residues before the CDR3 does, leaving the germline J gene to fill in the end. V was pared by 2 bases and J by 7 bases, with 11 bases between. CDR1 is SNHLY, CDR2 FYNNEI, per germline. The CDR3 covers 14 residues.

Regarding this clone: The read ends 3 residues shy of where the CDR3 ends; the end is completed using the germline J gene. This sequence joins TRBV7-3 and TRBJ1-1; TRBD1 agrees at 8 bases. This CDR3 has 15 residues. V trimming: 2 bases; J trimming: 1 base; junction bases outside the gene matches: 3. Germline values: CDR1 SGHTA, CDR2 FQGTGA. The CDR3 bases that were read are TGTGCCAGCAGCTTACAGGGGGCAACGAACACTGAA. Translation: CASSLQGATNTE. The CDR3 as a whole reads CASSLQGATNTEAFF. The full variable domain, completed using reference TRBV7-3 and TRBJ1-1, is GAGVSQTPSNKVTEKGKYVELRCDPISGHTALYWYRQSLGQGPEFLIYFQGTGAADDSGLPNDRFFAVRPEGSVSTLKIQRTERGDSAVYLCASSLQGATNTEAFFGQGTRLTVV.

As to this clone: The read is 3 residues too short to cover the CDR3 end, so that end is filled in from the germline J gene. The chain joins TRBV5-4 to TRBJ1-6, with TRBD1 matching over 7 bases. Germline CDR1 and CDR2: SGHNT and YYREEE (reference sequence). The CDR3 contains 14 residues. The V gene end was trimmed by 3 bases and the J gene end by 6 bases; junction bases not matched to a gene: 3. CDR3 DNA (partial): TGTGCCAGCAGCTCGGGACAGATTAATTCACCC. This translates into CASSSGQINSP. The whole CDR3 sequence reads CASSSGQINSPLHF.

About this clone: The junction does not match germline at one end; this may be a read error. Read coverage stops 3 residues before the CDR3 terminus; the germline J gene supplies the remainder. The chain links TRBV7-7 to TRBJ2-1; D assignment may be TRBD1 or TRBD2 (6 bases each). CDR3 length equals 16 residues. Germline CDR1 SSHAT, CDR2 FNYEAQ (reference sequence). The CDR3 reads CASSLFPRSGEDEQFF. The DNA read from the CDR3 is TGTGCTAGCAGCTTGTTCCCTCGATCAGGGGAGGATGAG. The whole variable domain, remainder taken from reference TRBV7-7 and TRBJ2-1, is GAGVSQSPRYKVTKRGQDVTLRCDPISSHATLYWYQQALGQGPEFLTYFNYEAQPDKSGLPSDRFSAERPEGSISTLTIQRTEQRDSAMYRCASSLFPRSGEDEQFFGPGTRLTVL.

In the case of this clone: The read halts 3 residues ahead of the CDR3 end, with the missing end drawn from the germline J gene. The chain joins TRBV19 to TRBJ2-5; 7 bases agree with TRBD2. The CDR3 runs 15 residues. The V and J ends lost 3 bases and 3 bases, in that order; junction bases with no gene match: 7. Germline values: CDR1 LNHDA, CDR2 SQIVND (reference sequence). The CDR3 is CASSIGTTTEETQYF. CDR3 bases read: TGTGCCAGTAGTATCGGGACTACAACTGAAGAGACC. The full variable domain, its missing parts supplied by reference TRBV19 and TRBJ2-5, is DGGITQSPKYLFRKEGQNVTLSCEQNLNHDAMYWYRQDPGQGLRLIYYSQIVNDFQKGDIAEGYSVSREKKESFPLTVTSAQKNPTAFYLCASSIGTTTEETQYFGPGTRLLVL.

As concerns this clone: The read ends 3 residues early relative to the CDR3; the germline J gene fills the gap. The chain carries TRBV20-1 and TRBJ2-4, with 7 bases identical to TRBD2. V trimming: 0 bases; J trimming: 8 bases; junction bases outside the gene matches: 16. CDR1 and CDR2 from the germline V gene are DFQATT and SNEGSKA (reference sequence). This CDR3 is built from 17 residues. The DNA read from the CDR3 is TGCAGTGCTAGAGACCTAGCGGAGACCGTCGTCCAGGACATT. Translating gives CSARDLAETVVQDI. The CDR3 as a whole reads CSARDLAETVVQDIQYF.

Points on this clone: The read falls 3 residues short of the CDR3 end, and the missing part is taken from the germline J gene. The rearrangement uses TRBV6-1 and TRBJ2-7; 7 bases are a match to TRBD1. V dropped 4 bases and J dropped 5; count of bases not matched to a gene: 5. The CDR3 is 13 amino acids. Germline assignment: CDR1 MNHNS and CDR2 SASEGT. The DNA read from the CDR3 is TGTGCCAGCAGTGTAGACAGGGACCACGAG. This encodes CASSVDRDHE. The complete CDR3 protein is CASSVDRDHEQYF.

Concerning this clone: The read ends 3 residues before the CDR3 terminus; that terminus is restored from the germline J gene. The rearrangement joins TRBV19 to TRBJ1-1; perhaps TRBD1 as D (6 bases). Germline V gene data show CDR1 as LNHDA and CDR2 as SQIVND (reference sequence). The CDR3 is made up of 15 amino acids. V lost 2 bases, J lost 2 bases, and 12 bases lay in between. This chain's CDR3 is CASSILGTTNTEAFF. CDR3 bases read: TGTGCCAGTAGTATACTCGGGACAACCAACACTGAA.

As to this clone: The CDR3 is cut off 3 residues early in the read; its end comes from the germline J gene. The genes are TRBV7-9 and TRBJ1-1; TRBD1 aligns across 7 bases. The germline V gene has CDR1 SEHNR and CDR2 FQNEAQ (reference sequence). V lost 7 bases and J lost 1; bases outside the gene matches: 9. CDR3 length: 15 amino acids. CDR3 region: CASIPTGVKNTEAFF. The part of the CDR3 DNA that was read is TGTGCCAGCATTCCCACAGGGGTCAAGAACACTGAA.

For this clone: The read finishes 3 residues shy of the CDR3 end, and the germline J gene is used to complete it. The V and J genes are TRBV5-1 and TRBJ1-5; the D gene is possibly TRBD1 (5 bases). There are 15 residues in the CDR3. Looked up from germline, CDR1 is SGHRS and CDR2 is YFSETQ. V was cut by 0 bases and J by 1 base, with 8 bases left in between. The covered CDR3 bases are TGCGCCAGCAGCTTGGTAGCAGGGAGCAATCAGCCC. Translated: CASSLVAGSNQP. The CDR3 in full is CASSLVAGSNQPQHF.

A note on this clone: Read data end 3 residues before the CDR3 end; the end is taken from the germline J gene. The chain has TRBV5-1 and TRBJ2-1; 8 positions agree with TRBD2. From germline, CDR1 is SGHRS and CDR2 YFSETQ. Unmatched junction bases numbered 10, after V lost 3 bases and J lost 8 bases. The CDR3 spans 15 residues. The chain's CDR3 is CASSSMGLGLDEQFF. Partial CDR3 DNA: TGCGCCAGCAGCTCTATGGGACTAGGGCTTGATGAG.

As to this clone: The read gets to within 3 residues of the CDR3 end, and the germline J gene fills in the rest. V gene TRBV20-1 combines with J gene TRBJ2-3, with unresolved D. Germline lookup yields CDR1 DFQATT and CDR2 SNEGSKA (reference sequence). V lost 3 bases and J 2 bases, leaving 9 bases between the germline ends. This CDR3 region has 13 residues. The covered CDR3 bases are TGCAGTGCTAGTCCCGACTCCACAGATACG. Translating gives CSASPDSTDT. Given in full, the CDR3 is CSASPDSTDTQYF.

About this clone itself: The read is 3 residues too short to cover the CDR3 end, so that end is filled in from the germline J gene. The chain carries TRBV12-3 or TRBV12-4 and TRBJ2-7, with 12 bases fitting TRBD2. This CDR3 contains 16 residues. V shed 2 bases, J shed 2 bases, and the junction held 4 bases outside the gene matches. The CDR3 reads CASSLRLAGDPYEQYF. The covered CDR3 bases are TGTGCCAGCAGTTTACGACTAGCGGGAGATCCCTACGAG.

Points on this clone: The sequence runs out 3 residues before the end of the CDR3; the remainder is reconstructed from the germline J gene. V is TRBV5-4 and J is TRBJ2-3; 8 bases are a match to TRBD2. Germline values: CDR1 SGHNT, CDR2 YYREEE (reference sequence). With V trimmed by 1 base and J by 3 bases, 4 bases remained unmatched. This CDR3 has 15 amino acids. The part of the CDR3 DNA that was read is TGTGCCAGCAGCTTGAAGTCTAGCGGGACAGATACG. It is translated as CASSLKSSGTDT. The full CDR3 is CASSLKSSGTDTQYF. Combining the CDR3 with reference TRBV5-4 and TRBJ2-3 gives the whole variable domain ETGVTQSPTHLIKTRGQQVTLRCSSQSGHNTVSWYQQALGQGPQFIFQYYREEENGRGNFPPRFSGLQFPNYSSELNVNALELDDSALYLCASSLKSSGTDTQYFGPGTRLTVL.

On this clone itself: Sequencing ends 3 residues short of the CDR3 end; the germline J gene provides the rest. The V and J genes are TRBV7-9 and TRBJ2-3; perhaps TRBD2 as D (6 bases). The CDR3 loop spans 13 amino acids. V was pared by 8 bases and J by 4 bases, with 13 bases between. The germline CDR1 and CDR2 sequences are SEHNR and FQNEAQ (reference sequence). The CDR3 spells CASGTAGSDTQYF. CDR3 DNA (partial): TGTGCCAGCGGCACGGCGGGGTCAGATACG.

A remark on this clone: The read ends 3 residues early relative to the CDR3; the germline J gene fills the gap. The chain couples TRBV7-2 to TRBJ2-1, with D possibly matching TRBD1 (5 bases). V lost 6 bases and J 6 bases, leaving 18 bases between the germline ends. The CDR3 contains 15 residues. The germline V gene encodes CDR1 SGHTA and CDR2 FQGNSA. The CDR3 DNA, read in part, is TGTGCCAGCAGACACCACTCAGACAGTTCCAATGAG. This encodes CASRHHSDSSNE. The CDR3, in full, reads CASRHHSDSSNEQFF.

To note about this clone: The CDR3 is cut off 3 residues early in the read; its end comes from the germline J gene. V usage is TRBV7-3 and J usage is TRBJ1-1, with a weak D call TRBD1 (5 bases). Germline CDR1 SGHTA, CDR2 FQGTGA. Trimming stripped 3 bases from V and 2 bases from J, with 7 bases between. The CDR3 is 13 residues long. The CDR3 DNA, read in part, is TGTGCCAGCAGCTTGACAGTAAACACTGAA. Encoded protein: CASSLTVNTE. The full CDR3 protein is CASSLTVNTEAFF. The variable domain in full, with the rest retrieved from reference TRBV7-3 and TRBJ1-1, is GAGVSQTPSNKVTEKGKYVELRCDPISGHTALYWYRQSLGQGPEFLIYFQGTGAADDSGLPNDRFFAVRPEGSVSTLKIQRTERGDSAVYLCASSLTVNTEAFFGQGTRLTVV.

A note on this clone: The read finishes 3 residues shy of the CDR3 end, and the germline J gene is used to complete it. The chain carries TRBV19 and TRBJ2-7; 11 bases match TRBD1. The germline gives CDR1 LNHDA, CDR2 SQIVND (reference sequence). The V and J ends lost 5 bases and 2 bases, in that order; junction bases with no gene match: 2. CDR3 size: 14 residues. The CDR3 DNA, read in part, is TGTGCCAGTAGTCCGGGACAGGGGGCCTACGAG. Encoded protein: CASSPGQGAYE. The complete CDR3 sequence is CASSPGQGAYEQYF. The variable domain in full, completed from reference TRBV19 and TRBJ2-7, reads DGGITQSPKYLFRKEGQNVTLSCEQNLNHDAMYWYRQDPGQGLRLIYYSQIVNDFQKGDIAEGYSVSREKKESFPLTVTSAQKNPTAFYLCASSPGQGAYEQYFGPGTRLTVT.

A remark on this clone: The sequence runs out 3 residues before the end of the CDR3; the remainder is reconstructed from the germline J gene. V and J are TRBV11-2 and TRBJ2-3; 8 positions agree with TRBD2. From germline, CDR1 is SGHAT and CDR2 FQNNGV. V gave up 4 bases and J gave up 2 bases; unmatched junction bases: 5. This CDR3 region has 15 residues. Here the CDR3 reads CASSSLAGSTDTQYF. CDR3 DNA, as far as it was read: TGTGCCAGCAGCTCCTTAGCGGGGTCCACAGATACG.